The clone carrying this TCR beta chain came up once. What it binds is unknown. Produced via immunoSEQ multiplex PCR; TCRdb's table is partial and in-frame only. The sample records 40,000 or so clones, 82% being singletons. The data are from a study of OX40 agonist ivuxolimab in advanced cancers. Across the study: The treatment was a fully human IgG2 OX40 agonist, ivuxolimab. Dosing consisted of intravenous ivuxolimab at 0.01 to 10 mg/kg every 2 weeks. Earlier anti-PD-1, anti-PD-L1 or anti-CTLA-4 therapy was permitted; around 40% had received some. Study observations and caveats: CD8+ T cells showed, on average, more clonal expansion than CD4+ cells.

The CDR3 length is 16 residues. The germline V gene has CDR1 MDHEN and CDR2 SYDVKM. V was pared by 0 bases and J by 8 bases, with 17 bases between. This clonotype was obtained from an adult with an advanced solid tumor such as melanoma, head and neck, liver or kidney cancer. The chain links TRBV28 to TRBJ2-1, with D possibly being TRBD2 (6 bases). Sequencing was performed on CD4+ or CD8+ T cells sorted from blood, taken in a trial of the OX40 agonist ivuxolimab. The CDR3 bases are TGTGCCAGCAGTTTATGGGGCGGGGACTCGACTCATGAGCAGTTCTTC. Its translation is CASSLWGGDSTHEQFF.